Reported below is one TCR beta chain. The antigen it binds to is not known. No much larger clonotype is one base removed from it; base qualities were not supplied. Donors formed part of the validation cohort, which comprised over a hundred subjects and was distinct from the first cohort of several hundred subjects. The sample belongs to a study of cytomegalovirus exposure and HLA in healthy donors (dated by TCRdb to the late 2010s). Turning to the overall study: According to a later analysis, the 120 or so validation repertoires were produced on the same platform as the roughly 700 repertoires of the first cohort. The study aimed to test whether signatures of past pathogen exposure could be identified by cataloging public T cell receptors. A separate validation cohort of 100 to 150 different subjects was used in addition to the roughly 700-subject first cohort. High-throughput TCR immunosequencing, statistical association of individual TCRs with disease status, and machine learning were combined to predict cytomegalovirus infection status. Overall results and qualifications from the work: Three of the identified cytomegalovirus-associated TCR beta chains were confirmed in vitro to be specific for cytomegalovirus antigens. According to the authors, the approach could potentially be generalized to other disease states and immunological phenotypes. All 120 or so repertoires were used to score co-occurrence in the validation cohort in a later analysis, because that analysis had no HLA typing for the cohort. A total of about 180 TCR beta chains were listed by the study as associated with cytomegalovirus. Cytomegalovirus status was reported to be diagnosed by the classifier with high specificity and sensitivity in both the original and validation cohorts. A later analysis found that TCRs clustered in the first cohort also tended to co-occur in the roughly 120 validation repertoires, with 94% of cluster scores above 0. Most TCR sequences were observed very rarely across donors, whereas some public TCRs were present in many individuals.

Library preparation was by the immunoSEQ multiplex PCR assay. On the authors' methods: A statistical classification framework was built for diagnosing cytomegalovirus status from the catalog of TCR beta chain sequences. TCRdb limited this immuneACCESS table to in-frame rearrangements with V and J called. A share of clones is missing; checked studies link under half to unresolved V genes, and the rest is unexplained. V, J and clone size derive from that table, while D and trimming were established from the DNA sequence. The sample table shows under 200,000 clones, and 86% are seen once. About 2.2% of the sample lies in the top ten. This clonotype was obtained from a woman aged 18-30 years in good health and CMV-seronegative. Sequencing was done on a sample of PBMCs.

The DNA sequence is TGTGCTAGTGGTCCCCCGACCGGAGGGGCTTTCTTT. Translated, this gives CASGPPTGGAFF. Rearrangement joined TRBV12-5 to TRBJ1-1; no D segment can be confidently identified. Taken from cysteine to phenylalanine, the CDR3 has 12 residues. The sequence is cut down to CDR3 DNA, 36 bases in frame from base 1. The germline V gene sets CDR1 to LGHNT and CDR2 to FRNRAP. V lost 5 bases and J lost 11 bases; the stretch between them is 15 bases long.